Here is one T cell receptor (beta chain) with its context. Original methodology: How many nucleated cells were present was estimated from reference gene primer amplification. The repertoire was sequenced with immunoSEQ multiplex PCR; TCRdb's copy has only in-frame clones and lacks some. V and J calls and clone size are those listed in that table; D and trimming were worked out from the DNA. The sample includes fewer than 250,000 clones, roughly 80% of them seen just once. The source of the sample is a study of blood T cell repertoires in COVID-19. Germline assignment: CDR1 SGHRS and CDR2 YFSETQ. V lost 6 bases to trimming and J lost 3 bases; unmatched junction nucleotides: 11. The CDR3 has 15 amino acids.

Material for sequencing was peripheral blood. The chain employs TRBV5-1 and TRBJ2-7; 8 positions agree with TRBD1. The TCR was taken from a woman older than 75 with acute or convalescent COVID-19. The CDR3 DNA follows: TGCGCCAGCATCCCCACGACAGGGGCGAACTACGAGCAGTACTTC. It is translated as CASIPTTGANYEQYF.